What follows is one T cell receptor (beta chain) and its context. Antigen specificity is unknown. A single heparinised draw of around 0.11 L on average was taken per donor. Based on CD45RO/CCR7/CD25/CD127/CD95/CD27, CD4+ regulatory, stem cell-like memory, naive and central memory cells were sorted. In all sorted populations, purity surpassed 98%. The sample comes from a study of beta chain features in type 1 diabetes. Findings of the study overall: Among patients with Type 1 diabetes, TCRB CDR3s were moderately but significantly shorter in every one of the four CD4+ subsets.

cDNA synthesis used the whole RNA isolate, giving expressed TCRB sequences. Assay used: immunoSEQ multiplex PCR; TCRdb lists only in-frame clones, some missing. The repertoire has some 350,000 clones, about 13% of them found once; the top ten carry 0.013% to 0.015%. The sequence derives from a woman younger than 35 with type 1 diabetes. Material: naive CD4+ T cells from blood.

The CDR3 sequence: CAWSESGGYTF. The CDR3 DNA sequence: TGTGCCTGGAGTGAATCGGGGGGCTACACCTTC. The rearrangement uses TRBV30 and TRBJ1-2; D is unresolved. CDR1 and CDR2 (germline): GTSNPN, SVGIG (reference sequence). V was cut by 1 base and J by 8 bases, with 8 bases left in between. The CDR3 totals 11 residues. The full variable domain, with the rest looked up from reference TRBV30 and TRBJ1-2, is SQTIHQWPATLVQPVGSPLSLECTVEGTSNPNLYWYRQAAGRGLQLLFYSVGIGQISSEVPQNLSASRPQDRQFILSSKKLLLSDSGFYLCAWSESGGYTFGSGTRLTVV.